These T cell receptor beta chains were read from a single sample in a study of T cells in localized non-small cell lung cancer. TCRdb's table, derived via immunoSEQ multiplex PCR, lists solely in-frame clones and lacks some. The profile shows approximately 30,000 clones, roughly 89% of them singletons. This specimen consisted of peripheral blood, obtained before any cancer treatment. These receptors came from a woman between 18 and 49 years old with stage I lung adenocarcinoma. Each CDR3 is given with its conserved first and last residue. Each record gives: D gene, clone size, J gene, V gene, CDR3 length, CDR3 DNA, CDR3 protein. A D gene is named only where the DNA matches it firmly. Clone size is given for some rows only: seen once, a few or many times, or a class if the clone is expanded.

TRBD1 | . | TRBJ1-1 | TRBV7-8 | 16 | TGTGCCAGCAGCTTAGTGCAGGGGGCTGCGTACACTGAAGCTTTCTTT | CASSLVQGAAYTEAFF
. | . | TRBJ1-1 | TRBV6-5 | 13 | TGTGCCAGCAGTAACGGGGGGTACACTGAAGCTTTCTTT | CASSNGGYTEAFF
. | . | TRBJ1-5 | TRBV15 | 15 | TGTGCCACCAGCAGAGAGTTACGGCCGTTGGAGCCCCAGCATTTT | CATSRELRPLEPQHF
. | once | TRBJ2-2 | TRBV11-2 | 12 | TGTGCCAGCAGCCTACAGGCCGGGGAGCTGTTTTTT | CASSLQAGELFF
. | . | TRBJ2-4 | TRBV11-3 | 13 | TGTGCCAGCAGCTTCGCCCAGGGAAACATTCAGTACTTC | CASSFAQGNIQYF
TRBD2 | . | TRBJ2-1 | TRBV5-1 | 16 | TGCGCCAGCAGACCCACTAGCGGGTACAACCTCGGTGAGCAGTTCTTC | CASRPTSGYNLGEQFF
. | . | TRBJ2-7 | TRBV11-2 | 14 | TGTGCCAGCAGCAAAACAAACACAGACTACGAGCAGTACTTC | CASSKTNTDYEQYF
TRBD1 | . | TRBJ2-1 | TRBV7-9 | 16 | TGTGCCAGCAGCTTACCCCCGGGGACAGGGTACAATGAGCAGTTCTTC | CASSLPPGTGYNEQFF
. | . | TRBJ1-1 | TRBV19 | 15 | TGTGCCAGTGAGAACCTGGACAGTGCGAACACTGAAGCTTTCTTT | CASENLDSANTEAFF
. | once | TRBJ1-2 | TRBV5-5 | 13 | TGTGCCAGCAGCTTCAGACAGATCTATGGCTACACCTTC | CASSFRQIYGYTF
. | . | TRBJ2-3 | TRBV6-5 | 15 | TGTGCCAGCACACGGGCCTTGACTAGCACAGATACGCAGTATTTT | CASTRALTSTDTQYF
. | . | TRBJ1-2 | TRBV27 | 13 | TGTGCCAGCAGTTTACAGGGGATGGGTGGCTACACCTTC | CASSLQGMGGYTF
TRBD1 | . | TRBJ1-1 | TRBV18 | 17 | TGTGCCAGCTCACCGCCTAACCTTTACAGGGGTATCCCTGAAGCTTTCTTT | CASSPPNLYRGIPEAFF
. | . | TRBJ1-2 | TRBV5-6 | 11 | TGTGCCAGCTCCCTGAACTATGGCTACACCTTC | CASSLNYGYTF